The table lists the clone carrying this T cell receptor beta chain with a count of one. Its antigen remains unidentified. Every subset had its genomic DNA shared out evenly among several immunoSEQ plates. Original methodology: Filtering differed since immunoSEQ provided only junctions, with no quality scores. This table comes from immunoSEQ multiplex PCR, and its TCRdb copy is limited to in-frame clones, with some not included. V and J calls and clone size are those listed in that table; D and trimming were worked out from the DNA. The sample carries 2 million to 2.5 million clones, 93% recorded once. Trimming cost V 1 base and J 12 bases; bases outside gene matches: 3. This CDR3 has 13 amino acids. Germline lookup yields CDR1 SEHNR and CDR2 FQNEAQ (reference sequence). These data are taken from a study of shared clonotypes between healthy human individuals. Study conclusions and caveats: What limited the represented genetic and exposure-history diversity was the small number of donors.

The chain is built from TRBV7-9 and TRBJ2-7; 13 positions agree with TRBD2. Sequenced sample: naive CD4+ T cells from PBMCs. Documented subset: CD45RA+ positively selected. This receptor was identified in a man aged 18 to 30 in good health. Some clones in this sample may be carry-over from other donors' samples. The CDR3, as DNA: TGTGCCAGCAGCTTAGGGACTAGCGGGAGTTGGTACTTC. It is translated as CASSLGTSGSWYF.